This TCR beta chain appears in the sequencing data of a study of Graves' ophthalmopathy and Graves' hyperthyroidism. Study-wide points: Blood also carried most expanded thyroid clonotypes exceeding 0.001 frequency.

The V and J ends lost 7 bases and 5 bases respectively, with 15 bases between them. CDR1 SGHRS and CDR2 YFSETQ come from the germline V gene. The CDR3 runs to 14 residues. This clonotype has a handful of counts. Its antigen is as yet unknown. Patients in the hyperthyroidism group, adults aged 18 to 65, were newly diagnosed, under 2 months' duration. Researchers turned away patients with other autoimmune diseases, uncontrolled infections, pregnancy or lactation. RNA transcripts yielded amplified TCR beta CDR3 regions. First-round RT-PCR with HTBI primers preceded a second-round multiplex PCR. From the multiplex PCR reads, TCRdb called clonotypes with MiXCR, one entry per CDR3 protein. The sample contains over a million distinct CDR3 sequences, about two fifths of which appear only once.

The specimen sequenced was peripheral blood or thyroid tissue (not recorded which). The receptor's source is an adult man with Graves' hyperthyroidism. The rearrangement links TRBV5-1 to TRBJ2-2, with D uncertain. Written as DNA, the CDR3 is TGCGCCAGCGGTGCAGCCCACAAAACCGGGGAGCTGTTTTTT. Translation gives CASGAAHKTGELFF.